The 32 T cell receptor beta chains listed next were all sequenced from one sample in a study of radiotherapy plus CTLA-4 blockade in lung cancer (dated by TCRdb to the late 2010s). The protocol used for the library was the immunoSEQ multiplex PCR assay. Held by TCRdb, this immuneACCESS table contains in-frame sequences only and omits some clones. Under half of the omission traces to an unresolved V gene where checked; the cause of the rest is unknown. The sample profile shows approximately 52,000 clones; around 79% of them were found once. The ten largest clones take up about 9% of the sample. This specimen consisted of peripheral blood, obtained from a patient treated with radiotherapy plus ipilimumab. The receptors stem from a human donor with non-small cell lung cancer who had a complete response to radiotherapy plus ipilimumab.

The chain uses TRBV7-8 and TRBJ1-4; D gene unclear. V was trimmed by 5 bases and J by 10 bases, leaving 17 bases between them. Germline CDR1 SGHVS, CDR2 FQNEAQ. The CDR3 spans 14 residues. In nucleotides, the CDR3 is TGTGCCAGCAGCCCAGCTGGTCGGGGAAGAAAACTGTTTTTT. This translates into CASSPAGRGRKLFF.

The J gene is TRBJ2-3, the V gene TRBV9, with 10 bases matching TRBD2. From germline, CDR1 is SGDLS and CDR2 YYNGEE. The CDR3 sequence is 19 residues long. Losses at the gene ends were 0 bases for V and 0 bases for J; bases not matched to a gene: 10. The chain's CDR3 is CASSVGRLAGGPSTDTQYF. DNA of the CDR3: TGTGCCAGCAGCGTAGGACGGTTAGCGGGGGGCCCTAGCACAGATACGCAGTATTTT.

The chain joins TRBV27 to TRBJ2-7; 16 nucleotides match TRBD2. Per germline, CDR1 MNHEY and CDR2 SMNVEV (reference sequence). The V and J ends lost 11 bases and 2 bases, in that order; junction bases with no gene match: 15. The CDR3 spans 18 residues. CDR3 protein: CAVDRPPGLAGGTYEQYV. The CDR3 DNA follows: TGTGCCGTAGATAGACCCCCGGGACTAGCGGGAGGGACCTACGAGCAGTACGTC.

V usage is TRBV30 and J usage is TRBJ1-6; D call uncertain. CDR1 and CDR2 (germline): GTSNPN, SVGIG (reference sequence). The CDR3 spans 14 residues. V was clipped by 2 bases and J by 9 bases, with 14 bases between them. The DNA for the CDR3 is TGTGCCTGGAGTCAGACCCGAGGTACTTCACCCCTCCACTTT. Amino acids: CAWSQTRGTSPLHF.

V gene TRBV2 combines with J gene TRBJ2-7; 13 positions match TRBD2. The length of the CDR3 is 17 residues. V gave up 0 bases and J gave up 6 bases; unmatched junction bases: 8. Germline V gene sequence: CDR1 SNHLY, CDR2 FYNNEI. CDR3 nucleotide sequence: TGTGCCAGCAGTGAAGCGCGAGGACTAGCGGGAGAGTTCGAGCAGTACGTC. It yields the protein CASSEARGLAGEFEQYV.

The chain links TRBV29-1 to TRBJ2-5; D unresolved. Germline-derived CDR1 and CDR2 are SQVTM and ANQGSEA. This CDR3 region has 14 residues. Trimming removed 0 bases at V and 2 bases at J, with 10 bases between. The chain's CDR3 is CSVEDRSYQETQYF. The CDR3 DNA sequence: TGCAGCGTTGAAGATCGTTCCTATCAAGAGACCCAGTACTTC.

In this sample, this clone turned up a few times. The chain employs TRBV9 and TRBJ2-1; 12 nucleotides agree with TRBD2. Trimming at V came to 0 bases and at J to 9 bases, leaving 16 bases not matched to a gene. The V gene's germline CDR1 is SGDLS and CDR2 YYNGEE. The CDR3 runs to 19 residues. For the CDR3, the DNA is TGTGCCAGCAGCGTAGATCGTACTAGCGGGAGGAATAGAGAGGGTGAGCAGTTCTTC. Amino acids: CASSVDRTSGRNREGEQFF.

The J gene is TRBJ2-1, the V gene TRBV7-9; D is perhaps TRBD1 (6 bases). CDR1 SEHNR and CDR2 FQNEAQ come from the germline V gene (reference sequence). V was cut by 2 bases and J by 4 bases, with 15 bases left in between. The CDR3 is 16 amino acids. The CDR3 bases are TGTGCCAGCAGCTTAAAGCGTCAGGGGAATTACAATGAGCAGTTCTTC. This gives the protein CASSLKRQGNYNEQFF.

The chain combines TRBV7-9 with TRBJ2-3; tentative D call: TRBD1 (5 bases). The CDR3 is 17 amino acids. With 1 base removed from V and 8 bases from J, the gap between germline ends came to 22 bases. Per the germline V gene, CDR1 is SEHNR and CDR2 is FQNEAQ (reference sequence). The CDR3 is CASSLDHQATRAITQYF. Here the CDR3 DNA reads TGTGCCAGCAGCTTAGATCACCAAGCGACCAGGGCGATTACGCAGTATTTT.

The chain couples TRBV19 to TRBJ2-3; D perhaps matches TRBD1 (5 bases). Germline CDR1 reads LNHDA; CDR2 reads SQIVND (reference sequence). V was shortened by 7 bases and J by 4 bases, with 12 bases between the two germline ends. The CDR3 runs 13 residues. The CDR3 DNA is TGTGCCAGTACAGGGTTTAGGGCAGATACGCAGTATTTT. It translates to CASTGFRADTQYF.

V usage is TRBV13 and J usage is TRBJ1-6; TRBD1 agrees at 12 bases. The CDR3 is 16 amino acids. The trim removed 5 bases at V and 9 bases at J, leaving 8 bases unmatched. Germline V lookup: CDR1 PRHDT, CDR2 FYEKMQ (reference sequence). The CDR3 here is CASSTPGTGGSSPLHF. DNA for the CDR3: TGTGCCAGCAGCACTCCCGGGACAGGGGGCTCTTCACCCCTCCACTTT.

In its sample, this clone was seen a few times. The V call is TRBV18, the J call TRBJ2-7; weak D call: TRBD1 (6 bases). This CDR3 region has 13 residues. Between the trimmed V and J ends, which lost 2 bases and 5 bases, there was a span of 10 bases. Germline assignment: CDR1 KGHSH and CDR2 LQKENI. CDR3 protein: CASSPGTRNEQYF. The CDR3, as DNA: TGTGCCAGCTCACCAGGGACACGAAACGAGCAGTACTTC.

V is TRBV18 and J is TRBJ1-2; 8 bases are shared with TRBD1. V shed 2 bases, J shed 8 bases, and the junction held 4 bases outside the gene matches. Germline CDR1 is KGHSH and CDR2 is LQKENI. The CDR3 consists of 13 residues. CDR3 in DNA: TGTGCCAGCTCACCAGTAGACAGGGGAGGCTACACCTTC. Its translation is CASSPVDRGGYTF.

The V and J genes are TRBV14 and TRBJ2-7; no clear D gene. Germline CDR1 SGHDN, CDR2 FVKESK. Trimming removed 2 bases from V and 0 bases from J, with 5 bases in between. CDR3 size: 13 residues. The CDR3 nucleotides read TGTGCCAGCAGCCAACTAGGCTCCTACGAGCAGTACGTC. The encoded protein is CASSQLGSYEQYV.

This sequence joins TRBV10-2 and TRBJ1-5, with a weak D call TRBD1 (5 bases). V was trimmed by 7 bases and J by 7 bases, leaving 29 bases between them. Germline V gives CDR1 WSHSY, CDR2 SAAADI. CDR3 length equals 18 residues. The CDR3 spells CASTNFGRARGEEQPQHF. The CDR3 region has the DNA TGCGCCAGCACCAACTTCGGCAGGGCTCGGGGGGAGGAACAGCCCCAGCATTTT.

This clone was seen just once. CDR3 sequence: CASSFSGRTDTQYF. In nucleotides, the CDR3 is TGTGCCAGCAGCTTTAGCGGGAGGACAGATACGCAGTATTTT. This chain connects TRBV5-8 to TRBJ2-3; 10 bases match TRBD2. Germline-derived CDR1 and CDR2 are SGHTS and YDEGEE. The CDR3 length is 14 residues. Trimming cost V 2 bases and J 3 bases; bases outside gene matches: 0.

J is TRBJ2-3 and V is TRBV28; no firm D call. The germline V gene has CDR1 MDHEN and CDR2 SYDVKM. V lost 5 bases and J 2 bases, leaving 14 bases between the germline ends. This CDR3 contains 15 residues. CDR3 region: CASSLPRLITDTQYF. Here the CDR3 DNA reads TGTGCCAGCAGTCTACCACGACTTATCACAGATACGCAGTATTTT.

This clone was observed a few times. V is TRBV5-4 and J is TRBJ1-5, with a weak D call TRBD1 (6 bases). The CDR3 totals 13 residues. The V gene lost 4 bases and the J gene lost 3 bases, with 8 bases spanning the gap. Germline values: CDR1 SGHNT, CDR2 YYREEE (reference sequence). This chain's CDR3 is CASSRGANQPQHF. In DNA, the CDR3 is TGTGCCAGCAGCCGGGGGGCCAATCAGCCCCAGCATTTT.

The J gene is TRBJ2-5, the V gene TRBV28, with 8 bases fitting TRBD1. Germline V gives CDR1 MDHEN, CDR2 SYDVKM. V shed 1 base and J 5 bases; nucleotides not matched to a gene: 9. The CDR3 runs 16 residues. Here the CDR3 reads CASSLSGGRGRETQYF. CDR3 sequence (DNA): TGTGCCAGCAGTTTATCGGGCGGCAGGGGGCGTGAGACCCAGTACTTC.

This clone was detected once. CDR3 protein: CASSLYAGADTQYF. The CDR3 nucleotides are TGTGCCAGCAGCTTATATGCGGGGGCGGATACGCAGTATTTT. The chain employs TRBV7-2 and TRBJ2-3; D may be TRBD2 (7 bases). Per germline, CDR1 SGHTA and CDR2 FQGNSA. Trimming cost V 2 bases and J 6 bases, with 12 bases left between them. The CDR3 covers 14 residues.

This clone was seen a handful of times. Here the CDR3 reads CAISEWWQGTSGNTIYF. As DNA, the CDR3 is TGTGCCATCAGTGAGTGGTGGCAGGGAACATCTGGAAACACCATATATTTT. V usage is TRBV10-3 and J usage is TRBJ1-3; the D gene is possibly TRBD1 (5 bases). Per germline, CDR1 ENHRY and CDR2 SYGVKD. The CDR3 is 17 residues long. Trimming cost V 1 base and J 1 base, with 14 bases left between them.

The chain is built from TRBV27 and TRBJ2-4; 7 bases map to TRBD2. The germline V gene has CDR1 MNHEY and CDR2 SMNVEV (reference sequence). V shed 3 bases, J shed 1 base, and the junction held 15 bases outside the gene matches. CDR3 length: 19 amino acids. The CDR3 coding sequence is TGTGCCAGCAGTTTCGGGCGGGGTCCCGCCGGGAGGGCCAAAAACATTCAGTACTTC. Translated: CASSFGRGPAGRAKNIQYF.

V gene TRBV6-1 combines with J gene TRBJ1-2; TRBD1 matches at 10 bases. Germline trimming cut 7 bases from V and 5 bases from J; bases unmatched to any gene: 4. This CDR3 has 13 residues. CDR1 and CDR2 (germline): MNHNS, SASEGT. The CDR3: CASNRDRGYGYTF. In nucleotides, the CDR3 is TGTGCCAGCAATCGGGACAGGGGTTATGGCTACACCTTC.

This chain connects TRBV29-1 to TRBJ2-3, with 7 bases aligning to TRBD1. The CDR3 is 15 amino acids. V gave up 7 bases and J gave up 5 bases; unmatched junction bases: 15. CDR1 is SQVTM, CDR2 ANQGSEA, per germline. In DNA, the CDR3 is TGCAGCGCTATTTTGAGAGGCCCAGGGGGAGATACGCAGTATTTT. It encodes CSAILRGPGGDTQYF.

CDR3 DNA sequence: TGTGCCTGGAGTAGACAGGGGGGTAGCTATGGCTACACCTTC. Its protein is CAWSRQGGSYGYTF. V is TRBV30 and J is TRBJ1-2, with 9 nucleotides matching TRBD1. Germline V gene data show CDR1 as GTSNPN and CDR2 as SVGIG (reference sequence). The length of the CDR3 is 14 residues. After removal of 2 bases from V and 4 bases from J, the junction contained 5 bases not matched to a gene.

The chain carries TRBV12-5 and TRBJ2-5, with TRBD2 identical over 10 bases. V was clipped by 7 bases and J by 5 bases; unmatched bases: 10. Germline V gives CDR1 LGHNT, CDR2 FRNRAP. The CDR3 sequence is 15 residues long. Written as DNA, the CDR3 is TGTGCTAGTGCCCTGGGACTAGCGAGAGAGGAGACCCAGTACTTC. This sequence encodes CASALGLAREETQYF. The whole variable domain, filled in from reference TRBV12-5 and TRBJ2-5, reads DARVTQTPRHKVTEMGQEVTMRCQPILGHNTVFWYRQTMMQGLELLAYFRNRAPLDDSGMPKDRFSAEMPDATLATLKIQPSEPRDSAVYFCASALGLAREETQYFGPGTRLLVL.

V usage is TRBV4-1 and J usage is TRBJ2-7; TRBD2 aligns across 7 bases. The germline CDR1 and CDR2 sequences are MGHRA and YSYEKL. The CDR3 is 15 amino acids. Trimming took 4 bases from V and 2 from J; bases not matched to a gene: 8. This chain's CDR3 is CASSRDGGKTYEQYF. In nucleotides, the CDR3 is TGCGCCAGCAGCCGCGACGGGGGGAAGACCTACGAGCAGTACTTC.

V gene TRBV6-4 combines with J gene TRBJ1-1; D uncertain. V shed 8 bases and J shed 6 bases, with 13 bases lying between them. The CDR3 runs to 12 residues. Germline assignment: CDR1 MRHNA and CDR2 SNTAGT. The CDR3 protein is CASPQAPPEAFF. In DNA, the CDR3 is TGTGCCAGCCCCCAAGCCCCCCCTGAAGCTTTCTTT.

The chain uses TRBV10-1 and TRBJ2-1; 8 bases are a match to TRBD2. CDR3 length: 15 residues. Trimming at V came to 4 bases and at J to 9 bases, leaving 11 bases not matched to a gene. CDR1 is WNHNN and CDR2 is SYGVQD in the germline V gene (reference sequence). CDR3 residues: CASSGGSGKVSEQFF. The CDR3 nucleotides are TGCGCCAGCAGTGGGGGTAGCGGGAAGGTGTCTGAGCAGTTCTTC.

The V and J genes are TRBV6-1 and TRBJ1-4, with D maybe TRBD1 (6 bases). CDR1 is MNHNS and CDR2 is SASEGT in the germline V gene. The CDR3 has 13 amino acids. The V end was cut by 6 bases, the J end by 8 bases, with 13 bases between. CDR3 coding DNA: TGTGCCAGCAGGGACACAGGGATGGAAAAACTGTTTTTT. Its protein product is CASRDTGMEKLFF.

The chain is built from TRBV7-9 and TRBJ1-2; 9 positions agree with TRBD1. Germline CDR1 reads SEHNR; CDR2 reads FQNEAQ (reference sequence). With 2 bases clipped from V and 6 bases from J, the junction kept 10 bases outside the gene matches. This CDR3 has 16 amino acids. Here the CDR3 reads CASSLPSGTGLNGYTF. The CDR3 DNA sequence: TGTGCCAGCAGCTTACCATCCGGGACAGGGTTAAATGGCTACACCTTC.

This clone was observed once. The gene calls are TRBV10-3 and TRBJ2-1; 8 nucleotides agree with TRBD2. CDR3 size: 12 residues. The germline V gene encodes CDR1 ENHRY and CDR2 SYGVKD. V lost 2 bases, J lost 12 bases, and 3 bases stayed unmatched. The CDR3, as DNA: TGTGCCATCAGTGAGCGGGGGGGCGGGCAGTTCTTC. This encodes CAISERGGGQFF.